This TCR beta chain appears in the sequencing data of a study of identical twins. This CDR3 contains 15 residues. V was cut by 2 bases and J by 3 bases, with 14 bases left in between. No donor was unhealthy or non-Caucasian. TCRdb reprocessed the 5' RACE reads with MiXCR, giving one entry per CDR3 protein. The table includes 550,000 to 800,000 distinct CDR3 sequences, about 7% detected once. Regarding the study as a whole: Whereas memory repertoires showed no such difference, abundant cord blood beta clonotypes carried fewer insertions.

This clonotype was counted only a few times. What it binds is unknown. The sample also formed part of further work on yellow fever vaccine responses in identical twins.

The TCR originated in a woman between 18 and 30 years old in good health. The chain employs TRBV23-1 and TRBJ2-7, with a tentative D call TRBD1 (6 bases). TRBV23-1 is reported as an ORF; its role is uncertain. Specimen: PBMCs. CDR3 nucleotide sequence: TGCGCCAGCAGTCAACCGACAGGATATGGCTACGAGCAGTACTTC. The encoded protein is CASSQPTGYGYEQYF.